Presented here are 14 T cell receptor beta chains from one specimen sequenced in a study of PD-1 blockade in classical Hodgkin lymphoma. Every patient relapsed after autologous stem cell transplantation, and brentuximab vedotin exposure varied. TCRdb keeps only in-frame clones here, not all; method: immunoSEQ multiplex PCR. The table includes some 7,100 clones, around 80% detected once. Sequencing used peripheral blood mononuclear cells (PBMCs), obtained at baseline. The receptors here all came from a human donor with classical Hodgkin lymphoma.

The rearrangement joins TRBV2 to TRBJ2-5; possibly TRBD2 for D (5 bases). The germline gives CDR1 SNHLY, CDR2 FYNNEI. V lost 0 bases and J lost 1, with 9 bases in between. This CDR3 is 15 amino acids long. The CDR3, as DNA: TGTGCCAGCAGTGAAGCGGTACTAGTCCAAGAGACCCAGTACTTC. Its protein is CASSEAVLVQETQYF.

The J gene is TRBJ1-1, the V gene TRBV15; TRBD1 is a possible D gene (5 bases). Deletions cut 0 bases from V and 6 bases from J, with 11 bases between. Germline CDR1 LNHNV, CDR2 YYDKDF (reference sequence). There are 14 residues in the CDR3. Here the CDR3 reads CATSRDLGTAEAFF. For the CDR3, the DNA is TGTGCCACCAGCAGAGATCTGGGGACGGCTGAAGCTTTCTTT. Combining the CDR3 with reference TRBV15 and TRBJ1-1 gives the whole variable domain DAMVIQNPRYQVTQFGKPVTLSCSQTLNHNVMYWYQQKSSQAPKLLFHYYDKDFNNEADTPDNFQSRRPNTSFCFLDIRSPGLGDTAMYLCATSRDLGTAEAFFGQGTRLTVV.

This chain joins TRBV7-2 and TRBJ1-5; D remains ambiguous. Per germline, CDR1 SGHTA and CDR2 FQGNSA. Trimming cost V 6 bases and J 0 bases, with 9 bases left between them. The CDR3 spans 14 residues. The CDR3 protein is CASRRDYSNQPQHF. For the CDR3, the DNA is TGTGCCAGCAGACGGGATTATAGCAATCAGCCCCAGCATTTT.

The rearrangement joins TRBV27 to TRBJ1-5; 7 bases align to TRBD1. Germline V gene sequence: CDR1 MNHEY, CDR2 SMNVEV (reference sequence). Germline trimming cut 6 bases from V and 3 bases from J; bases unmatched to any gene: 8. CDR3 length equals 15 residues. The CDR3 coding sequence is TGTGCCAGCAGGCTCGGACAGGTGCCCAATCAGCCCCAGCATTTT. This gives the protein CASRLGQVPNQPQHF.

The rearrangement uses TRBV6-5 and TRBJ2-1; D gene ambiguous. Germline loops: CDR1 MNHEY, CDR2 SVGAGI. The CDR3 covers 16 residues. V gave up 3 bases and J gave up 0 bases, with 12 bases separating them. The CDR3 loop is CASSYRASNSYNEQFF. In nucleotides, the CDR3 is TGTGCCAGCAGTTATAGAGCTTCCAACTCCTACAATGAGCAGTTCTTC.

The chain couples TRBV30 to TRBJ2-7; D ambiguous. The CDR3 length is 10 residues. Germline assignment: CDR1 GTSNPN and CDR2 SVGIG (reference sequence). V was cut by 0 bases and J by 6 bases, with 3 bases left in between. The CDR3 loop is CAWSVSEQYF. The CDR3 DNA sequence: TGTGCCTGGAGTGTATCCGAGCAGTACTTC.

V usage is TRBV18 and J usage is TRBJ2-5; perhaps TRBD1 as D (6 bases). The V end was cut by 2 bases, the J end by 5 bases, with 9 bases between. The CDR3 extends over 13 amino acids. Germline lookup yields CDR1 KGHSH and CDR2 LQKENI. CDR3 region: CASSPSGAETQYF. Written as DNA, the CDR3 is TGTGCCAGCTCACCATCAGGGGCTGAGACCCAGTACTTC. The full variable domain, in which reference TRBV18 and TRBJ2-5 provide the parts outside the CDR3, is NAGVMQNPRHLVRRRGQEARLRCSPMKGHSHVYWYRQLPEEGLKFMVYLQKENIIDESGMPKERFSAEFPKEGPSILRIQQVVRGDSAAYFCASSPSGAETQYFGPGTRLLVL.

V gene TRBV19 combines with J gene TRBJ2-1; D is unclear. Trimming took 5 bases from V and 2 from J, leaving 19 bases between them. The CDR3 runs to 17 residues. The germline V gene encodes CDR1 LNHDA and CDR2 SQIVND (reference sequence). The CDR3 here is CASSPNLIAWPYNEQFF. In nucleotides, the CDR3 is TGTGCCAGTAGTCCTAACCTCATAGCATGGCCCTACAATGAGCAGTTCTTC.

The genes are TRBV21-1 and TRBJ2-1; the table's TRBD2 call for D was not verified on the DNA. TRBV21-1 is a listed pseudogene. The CDR3 is 17 amino acids. CDR3: CASSAPVLHHSDNEQFF. CDR3 in DNA: TGTGCCAGCAGCGCCCCAGTACTACACCATTCCGACAATGAGCAGTTCTTC.

V usage is TRBV19 and J usage is TRBJ2-2, with TRBD2 matching over 13 bases. The junction had 3 bases not matched to a gene; V was cut back by 5 bases and J by 6 bases. The CDR3 consists of 15 residues. The germline V gene encodes CDR1 LNHDA and CDR2 SQIVND (reference sequence). CDR3 coding DNA: TGTGCCAGTAGTTTAGGACTAGCGGGAGCCGGGGAGCTGTTTTTT. Encoded protein: CASSLGLAGAGELFF.

This clone came up a few times. The chain employs TRBV2 and TRBJ1-1; no definite D call. Germline CDR1 and CDR2: SNHLY and FYNNEI. The V end was cut by 7 bases, the J end by 3 bases, with 12 bases between. The CDR3 runs 13 residues. This chain's CDR3 is CASIDLRDTEAFF. The CDR3 bases are TGTGCCAGCATCGACTTACGGGACACTGAAGCTTTCTTT.

The chain employs TRBV6-5 and TRBJ1-5; TRBD1 matches at 8 bases. The germline gives CDR1 MNHEY, CDR2 SVGAGI. V trimming: 5 bases; J trimming: 3 bases; junction bases outside the gene matches: 6. The CDR3 has 15 amino acids. Here the CDR3 reads CASSLGTGLNQPQHF. The CDR3 nucleotides read TGTGCCAGCAGTCTAGGGACAGGACTCAATCAGCCCCAGCATTTT.

The chain is built from TRBV4-1 and TRBJ1-1; 9 bases are a match to TRBD1. The length of the CDR3 is 15 residues. The germline V gene encodes CDR1 MGHRA and CDR2 YSYEKL. V shed 1 base and J 4 bases; nucleotides not matched to a gene: 4. The chain's CDR3 is CASSQAGTGSTEAFF. The CDR3 DNA follows: TGCGCCAGCAGCCAAGCCGGGACAGGGAGCACTGAAGCTTTCTTT.

By share, this clone ranks as medium-sized (0.01 to 0.1%). This chain joins TRBV9 and TRBJ1-5; a weak D match, TRBD1 (6 bases). The CDR3 contains 15 residues. Trimming left V 3 bases short and J 6 bases short, with 16 bases between. Germline V gives CDR1 SGDLS, CDR2 YYNGEE. CDR3 amino acids: CASSETPGVGQPQHF. As DNA, the CDR3 is TGTGCCAGCAGCGAGACCCCAGGGGTCGGTCAGCCCCAGCATTTT.